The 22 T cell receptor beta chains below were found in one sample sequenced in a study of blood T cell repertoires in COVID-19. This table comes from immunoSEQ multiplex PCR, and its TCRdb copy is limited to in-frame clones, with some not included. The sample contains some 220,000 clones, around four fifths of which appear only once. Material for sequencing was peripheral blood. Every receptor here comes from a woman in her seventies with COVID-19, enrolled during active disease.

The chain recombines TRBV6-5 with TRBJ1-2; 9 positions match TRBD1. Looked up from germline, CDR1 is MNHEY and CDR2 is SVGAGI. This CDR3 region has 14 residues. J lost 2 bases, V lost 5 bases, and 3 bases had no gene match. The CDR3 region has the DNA TGTGCCAGCAGTAGGACAGGGGAAAACTATGGCTACACCTTC. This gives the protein CASSRTGENYGYTF.

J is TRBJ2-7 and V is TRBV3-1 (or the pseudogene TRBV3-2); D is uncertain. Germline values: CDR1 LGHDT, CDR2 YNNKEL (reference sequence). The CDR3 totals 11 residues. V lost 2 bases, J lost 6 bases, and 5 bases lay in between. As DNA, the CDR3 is TGTGCCAGCAGCCAACTGGCCGAGCAGTACTTC. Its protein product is CASSQLAEQYF.

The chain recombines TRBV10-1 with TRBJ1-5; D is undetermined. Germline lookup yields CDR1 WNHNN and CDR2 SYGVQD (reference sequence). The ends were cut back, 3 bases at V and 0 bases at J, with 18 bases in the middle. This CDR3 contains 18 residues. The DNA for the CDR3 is TGCGCCAGCAGTGAAAGATTGGGCCCCCCCCATAGCAATCAGCCCCAGCATTTT. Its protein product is CASSERLGPPHSNQPQHF.

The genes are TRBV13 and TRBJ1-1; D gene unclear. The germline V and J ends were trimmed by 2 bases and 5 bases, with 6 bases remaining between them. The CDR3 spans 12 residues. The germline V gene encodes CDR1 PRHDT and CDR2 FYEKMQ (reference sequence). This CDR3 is CASSLLRTEAFF. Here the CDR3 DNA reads TGTGCCAGCAGCTTACTGCGGACTGAAGCTTTCTTT.

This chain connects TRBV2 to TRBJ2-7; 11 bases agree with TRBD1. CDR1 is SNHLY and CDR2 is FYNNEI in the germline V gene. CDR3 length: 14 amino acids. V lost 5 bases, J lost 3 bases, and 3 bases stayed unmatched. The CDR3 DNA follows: TGTGCCAGCAGTCGGACAGGGGGCAACTACGAGCAGTACTTC. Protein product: CASSRTGGNYEQYF.

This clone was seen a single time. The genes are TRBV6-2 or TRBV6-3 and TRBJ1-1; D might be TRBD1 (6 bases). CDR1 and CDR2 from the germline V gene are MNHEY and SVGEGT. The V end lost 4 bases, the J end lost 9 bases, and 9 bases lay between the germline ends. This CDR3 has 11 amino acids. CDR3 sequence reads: CASSFTGQAFF. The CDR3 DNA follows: TGTGCCAGCAGTTTTACAGGGCAAGCTTTCTTT.

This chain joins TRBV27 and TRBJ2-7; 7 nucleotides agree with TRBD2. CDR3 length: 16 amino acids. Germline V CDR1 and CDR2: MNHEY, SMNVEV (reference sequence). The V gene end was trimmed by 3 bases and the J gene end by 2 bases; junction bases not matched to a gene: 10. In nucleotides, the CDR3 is TGTGCCAGCAGTTTTAAAAGTGTGAGCGGGACCTACGAGCAGTACTTC. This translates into CASSFKSVSGTYEQYF.

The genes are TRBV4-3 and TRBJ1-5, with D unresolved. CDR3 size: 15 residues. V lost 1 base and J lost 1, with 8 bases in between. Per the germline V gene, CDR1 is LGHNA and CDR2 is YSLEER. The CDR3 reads CASSQGAGSNQPQHF. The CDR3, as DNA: TGCGCCAGCAGCCAAGGGGCTGGAAGCAATCAGCCCCAGCATTTT.

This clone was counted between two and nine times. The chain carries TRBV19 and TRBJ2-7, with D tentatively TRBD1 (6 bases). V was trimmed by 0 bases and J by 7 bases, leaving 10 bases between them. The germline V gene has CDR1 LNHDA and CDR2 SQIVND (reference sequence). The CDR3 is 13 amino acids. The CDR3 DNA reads TGTGCCAGTAGTATAGAGGACAGTGTGGAGCAGTACTTC. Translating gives CASSIEDSVEQYF.

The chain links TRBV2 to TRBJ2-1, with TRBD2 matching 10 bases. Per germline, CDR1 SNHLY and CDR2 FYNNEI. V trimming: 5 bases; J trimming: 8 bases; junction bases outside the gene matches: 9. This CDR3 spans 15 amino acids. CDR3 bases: TGTGCCAGCAGTCCCGAGCGGGAGGGCTGGGATGAGCAGTTCTTC. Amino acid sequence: CASSPEREGWDEQFF.

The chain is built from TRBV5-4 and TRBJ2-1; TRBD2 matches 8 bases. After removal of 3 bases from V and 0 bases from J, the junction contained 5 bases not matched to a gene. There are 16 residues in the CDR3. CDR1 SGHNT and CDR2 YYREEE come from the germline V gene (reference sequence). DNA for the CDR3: TGTGCCAGCAGCTCTCCCAGCGGGAGCTCCTACAATGAGCAGTTCTTC. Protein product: CASSSPSGSSYNEQFF.

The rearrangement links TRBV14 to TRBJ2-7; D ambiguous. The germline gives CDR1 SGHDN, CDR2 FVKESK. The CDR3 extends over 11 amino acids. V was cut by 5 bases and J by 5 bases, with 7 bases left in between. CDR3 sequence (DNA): TGTGCCAGCAGCGCAGGTAACGAGCAGTACTTC. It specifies CASSAGNEQYF.

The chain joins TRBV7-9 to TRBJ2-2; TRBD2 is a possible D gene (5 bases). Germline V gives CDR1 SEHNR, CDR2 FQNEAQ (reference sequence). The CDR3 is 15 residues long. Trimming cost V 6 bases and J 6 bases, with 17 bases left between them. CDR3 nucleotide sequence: TGTGCCAGCAGTTGGAGTCGGGGAATCCCCGGGGAGCTGTTTTTT. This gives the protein CASSWSRGIPGELFF.

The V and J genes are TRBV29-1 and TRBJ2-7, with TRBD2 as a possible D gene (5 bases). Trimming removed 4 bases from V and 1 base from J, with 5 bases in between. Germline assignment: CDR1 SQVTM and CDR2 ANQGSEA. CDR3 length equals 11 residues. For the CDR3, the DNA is TGCAGCGTTGGAGGGTCCTACGAGCAGTACTTC. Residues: CSVGGSYEQYF.

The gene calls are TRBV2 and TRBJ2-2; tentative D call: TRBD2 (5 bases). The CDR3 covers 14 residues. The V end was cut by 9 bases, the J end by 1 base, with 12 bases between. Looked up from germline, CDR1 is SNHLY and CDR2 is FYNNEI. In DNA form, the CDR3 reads TGTGCCAGTCGAGGGCAGATGAACACCGGGGAGCTGTTTTTT. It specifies CASRGQMNTGELFF.

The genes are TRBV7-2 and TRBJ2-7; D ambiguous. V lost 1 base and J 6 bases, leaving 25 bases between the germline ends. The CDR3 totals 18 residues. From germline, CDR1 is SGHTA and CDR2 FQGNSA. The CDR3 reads CASSLDRSRGPWVGEQYF. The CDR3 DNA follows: TGTGCCAGCAGCTTAGATAGATCGCGTGGGCCCTGGGTGGGCGAGCAGTACTTC.

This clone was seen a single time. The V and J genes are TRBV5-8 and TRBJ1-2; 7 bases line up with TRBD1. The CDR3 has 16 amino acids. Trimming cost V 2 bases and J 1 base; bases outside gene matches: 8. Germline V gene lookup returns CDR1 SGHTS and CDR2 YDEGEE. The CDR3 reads CASSFFSTGVNYGYTF. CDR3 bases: TGTGCCAGCAGCTTCTTTTCAACAGGGGTTAACTATGGCTACACCTTC.

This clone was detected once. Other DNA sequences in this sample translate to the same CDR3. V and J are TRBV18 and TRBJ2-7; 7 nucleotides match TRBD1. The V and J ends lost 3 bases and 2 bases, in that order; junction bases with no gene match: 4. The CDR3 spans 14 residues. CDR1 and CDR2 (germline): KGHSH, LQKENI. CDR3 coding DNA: TGTGCCAGCTCACCGCGACAGGGTGCCTACGAGCAGTACTTC. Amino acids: CASSPRQGAYEQYF.

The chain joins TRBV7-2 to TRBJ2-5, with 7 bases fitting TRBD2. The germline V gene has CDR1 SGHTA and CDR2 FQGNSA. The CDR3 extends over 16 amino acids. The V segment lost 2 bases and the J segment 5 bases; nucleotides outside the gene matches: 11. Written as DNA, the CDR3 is TGTGCCAGCAGCTTACCAGAGACTAGCCGGAAGGAGACCCAGTACTTC. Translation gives CASSLPETSRKETQYF.

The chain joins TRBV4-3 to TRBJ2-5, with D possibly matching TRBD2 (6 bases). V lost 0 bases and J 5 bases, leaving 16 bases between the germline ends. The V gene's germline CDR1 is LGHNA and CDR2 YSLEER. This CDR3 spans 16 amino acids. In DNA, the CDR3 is TGCGCCAGCAGCCAAGAAAGCATCCGGGGGTCGGAGACCCAGTACTTC. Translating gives CASSQESIRGSETQYF.

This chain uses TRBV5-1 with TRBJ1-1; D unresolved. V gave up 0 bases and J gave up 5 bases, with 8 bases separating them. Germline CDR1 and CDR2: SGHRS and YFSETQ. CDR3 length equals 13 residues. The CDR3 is CASSLAELTEAFF. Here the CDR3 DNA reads TGCGCCAGCAGCTTGGCCGAACTGACTGAAGCTTTCTTT.

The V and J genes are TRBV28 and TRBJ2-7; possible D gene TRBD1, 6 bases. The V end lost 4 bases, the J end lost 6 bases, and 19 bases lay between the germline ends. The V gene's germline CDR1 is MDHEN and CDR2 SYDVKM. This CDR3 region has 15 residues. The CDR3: CASSSHGQITGEQYF. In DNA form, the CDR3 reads TGTGCCAGCAGTTCCCATGGACAGATCACAGGCGAGCAGTACTTC. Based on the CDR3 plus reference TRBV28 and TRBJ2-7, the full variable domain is DVKVTQSSRYLVKRTGEKVFLECVQDMDHENMFWYRQDPGLGLRLIYFSYDVKMKEKGDIPEGYSVSREKKERFSLILESASTNQTSMYLCASSSHGQITGEQYFGPGTRLTVT.